This TCR beta chain was sequenced in a study of T cell repertoires in cytomegalovirus infection. TCRdb fed the reads into MiXCR, producing one record per CDR3 protein. Of fewer than 1,000,000 distinct CDR3 sequences in the sample, 30% to 40% were seen once. This clonotype was seen a handful of times. Its antigen is not identified. Unmatched junction bases numbered 10, after V lost 6 bases and J lost 7 bases. The germline V gene has CDR1 MNHEY and CDR2 SVGAGI. This CDR3 spans 16 amino acids. This rearrangement joins TRBV6-5 to TRBJ2-2; 11 nucleotides agree with TRBD1. Sequenced material: cultured CD8+ T cells from PBMCs, taken from culture after CMV antigen stimulation. This receptor was identified in a human donor in good health (CMV status not recorded). Some clones in this sample may be carry-over from other donors' samples. DNA of the CDR3: TGTGCCAGCAGGGATCCGGGACAGGGGGAGGGCGGGGAGCTGTTTTTT. Translating it yields CASRDPGQGEGGELFF.